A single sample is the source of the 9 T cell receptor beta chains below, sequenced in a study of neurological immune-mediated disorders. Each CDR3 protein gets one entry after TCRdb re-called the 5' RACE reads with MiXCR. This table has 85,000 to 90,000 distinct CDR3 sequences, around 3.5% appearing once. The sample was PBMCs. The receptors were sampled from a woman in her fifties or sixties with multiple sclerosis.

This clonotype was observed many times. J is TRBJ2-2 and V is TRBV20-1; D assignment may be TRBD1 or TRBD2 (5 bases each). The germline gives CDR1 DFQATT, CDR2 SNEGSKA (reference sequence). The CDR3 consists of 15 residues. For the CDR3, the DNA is TGCAGCGCCCCCCCCCCGGGGTCCCCAGGGGGGGAGCTGTTTTTT. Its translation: CSAPPPGSPGGELFF.

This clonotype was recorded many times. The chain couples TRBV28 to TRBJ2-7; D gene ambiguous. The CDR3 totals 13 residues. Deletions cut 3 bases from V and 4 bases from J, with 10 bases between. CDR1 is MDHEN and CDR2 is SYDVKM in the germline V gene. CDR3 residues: CASSFLWAYEQYF. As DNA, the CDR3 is TGTGCCAGCAGTTTCTTGTGGGCTTACGAGCAGTACTTC.

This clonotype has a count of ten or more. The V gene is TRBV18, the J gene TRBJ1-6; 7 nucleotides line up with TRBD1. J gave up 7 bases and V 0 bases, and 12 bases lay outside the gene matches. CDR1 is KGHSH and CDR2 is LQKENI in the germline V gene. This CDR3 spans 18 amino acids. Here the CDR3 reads CASSPPGPGQLKNSPLHF. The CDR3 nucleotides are TGTGCCAGCTCACCACCGGGCCCGGGACAGCTGAAGAATTCACCCCTCCACTTT.

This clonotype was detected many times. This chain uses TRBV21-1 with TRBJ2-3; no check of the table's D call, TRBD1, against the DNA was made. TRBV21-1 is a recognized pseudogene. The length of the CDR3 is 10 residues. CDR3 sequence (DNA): TGTGCCAGCTTCCCGGATACGCAGTATTTT. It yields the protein CASFPDTQYF.

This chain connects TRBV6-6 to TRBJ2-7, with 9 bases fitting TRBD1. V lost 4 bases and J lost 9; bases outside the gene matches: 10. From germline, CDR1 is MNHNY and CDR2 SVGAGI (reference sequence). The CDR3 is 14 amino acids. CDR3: CASSLTGGSQAQYF. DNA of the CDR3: TGTGCCAGCAGTTTAACAGGGGGCTCGCAAGCGCAGTACTTC.

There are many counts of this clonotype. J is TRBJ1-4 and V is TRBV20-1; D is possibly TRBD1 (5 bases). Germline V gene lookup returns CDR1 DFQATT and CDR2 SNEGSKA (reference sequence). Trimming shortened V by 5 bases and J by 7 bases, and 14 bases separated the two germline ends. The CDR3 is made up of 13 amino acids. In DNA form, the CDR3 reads TGCAGTGCTCTCCGGGACCTTGGTGAAAAACTGTTTTTT. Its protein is CSALRDLGEKLFF.

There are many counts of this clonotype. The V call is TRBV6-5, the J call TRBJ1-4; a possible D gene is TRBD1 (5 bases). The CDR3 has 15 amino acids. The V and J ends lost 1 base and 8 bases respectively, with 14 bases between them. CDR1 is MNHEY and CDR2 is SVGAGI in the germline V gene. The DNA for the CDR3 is TGTGCCAGCAGTTACTTCGGCAGGGAGATAGAAAAACTGTTTTTT. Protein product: CASSYFGREIEKLFF.

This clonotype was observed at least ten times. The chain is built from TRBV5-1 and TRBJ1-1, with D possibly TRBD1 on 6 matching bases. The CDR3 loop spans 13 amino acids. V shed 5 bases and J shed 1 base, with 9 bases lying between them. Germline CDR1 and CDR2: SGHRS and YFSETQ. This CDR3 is CASRPQGNTEAFF. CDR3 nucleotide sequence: TGCGCCAGCAGACCACAGGGGAACACTGAAGCTTTCTTT.

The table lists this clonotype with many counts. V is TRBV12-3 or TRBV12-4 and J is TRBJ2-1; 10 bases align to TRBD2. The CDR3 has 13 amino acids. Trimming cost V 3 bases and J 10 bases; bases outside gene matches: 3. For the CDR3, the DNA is TGTGCCAGCAGTTTCATACTAGCGGGGGAGCAGTTCTTC. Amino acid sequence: CASSFILAGEQFF.